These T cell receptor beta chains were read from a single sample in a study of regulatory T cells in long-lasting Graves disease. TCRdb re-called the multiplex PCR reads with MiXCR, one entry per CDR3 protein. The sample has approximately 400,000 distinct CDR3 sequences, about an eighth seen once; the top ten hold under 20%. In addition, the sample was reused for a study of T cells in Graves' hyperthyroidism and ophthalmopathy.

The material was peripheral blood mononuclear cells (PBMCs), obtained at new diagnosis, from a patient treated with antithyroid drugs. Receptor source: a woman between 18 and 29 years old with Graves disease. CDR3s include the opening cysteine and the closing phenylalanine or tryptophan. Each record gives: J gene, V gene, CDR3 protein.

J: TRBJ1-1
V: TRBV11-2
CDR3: CASSQSTGAHTEAFF

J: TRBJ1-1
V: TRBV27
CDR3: CASFGGTDTEAFF

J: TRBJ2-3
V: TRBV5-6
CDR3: CASSLLAGGRILDTQYF

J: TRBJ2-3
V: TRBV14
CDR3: CASSQAPSHPSTDTQYF

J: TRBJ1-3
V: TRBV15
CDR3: CATSRGGGASGNTIYF

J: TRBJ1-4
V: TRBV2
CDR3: CASRGQTNEKLFF

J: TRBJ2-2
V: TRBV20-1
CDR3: CSAPRQGPNTGELFF

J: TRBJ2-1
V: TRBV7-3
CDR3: CASSSLKSGISYNEQFF

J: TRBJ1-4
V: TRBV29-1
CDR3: CSVEVLGEKRELGEKLFF

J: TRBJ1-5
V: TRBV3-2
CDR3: CASGHQGVCAKHQPQHF

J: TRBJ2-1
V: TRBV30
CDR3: CAWTAGYNEQFF

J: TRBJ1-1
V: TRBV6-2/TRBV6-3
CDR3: CASSYPGRNTEAFF

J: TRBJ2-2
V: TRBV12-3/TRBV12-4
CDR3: CASSYGTSGVHRELFF

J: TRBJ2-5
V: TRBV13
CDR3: CASSHRGLAGQETQYF

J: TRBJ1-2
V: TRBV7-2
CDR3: CASSLSTAGYTF

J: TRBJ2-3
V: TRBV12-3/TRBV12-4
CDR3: CASSPWDRGSDTQYF

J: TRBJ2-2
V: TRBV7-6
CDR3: CASSSITLIHTGELFF

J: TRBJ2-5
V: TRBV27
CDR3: CASRTGFGTQYF

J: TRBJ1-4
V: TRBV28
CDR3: CASSSRRGGPNEKLFF

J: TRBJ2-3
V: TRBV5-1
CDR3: CASSLVVFLPAHAQYF

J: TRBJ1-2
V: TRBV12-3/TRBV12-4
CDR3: CASSLNRVDYGYTF

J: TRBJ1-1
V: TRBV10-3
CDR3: CAISRDSGTEAFF

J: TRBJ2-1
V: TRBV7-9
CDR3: CASREMGDEQFF

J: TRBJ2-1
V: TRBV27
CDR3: CASSFVLGSKQFF

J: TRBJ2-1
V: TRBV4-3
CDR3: CASSQESGRRGLDEQFF

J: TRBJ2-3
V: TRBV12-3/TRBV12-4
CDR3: CASSRTSGYPPDTQYF

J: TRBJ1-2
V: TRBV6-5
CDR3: CASSYSFQAGGYTF

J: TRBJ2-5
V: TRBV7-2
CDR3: CASSSFQGFPETQYF

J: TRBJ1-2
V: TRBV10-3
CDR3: CAISEEGGVLGYTF

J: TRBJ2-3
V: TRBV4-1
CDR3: CASSQDGLTRPEHTDTQYF

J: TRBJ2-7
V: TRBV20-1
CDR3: CSARVEPYEQYF

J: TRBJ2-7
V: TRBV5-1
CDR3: CASSFGTSGTYEQYF

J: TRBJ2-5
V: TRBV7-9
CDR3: CASSPPGGLQETQYF

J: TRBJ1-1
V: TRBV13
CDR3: CASSPPGGGYHTEAFF

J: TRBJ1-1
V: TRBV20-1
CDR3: CSARWGTGAASGTMMNTEAFF

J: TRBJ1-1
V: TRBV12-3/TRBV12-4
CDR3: CASGRLNTEAFF

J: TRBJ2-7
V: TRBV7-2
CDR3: CASSLRGSGIYEQYF

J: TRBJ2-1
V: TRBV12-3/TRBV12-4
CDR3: CASSSLAALQHEQFF

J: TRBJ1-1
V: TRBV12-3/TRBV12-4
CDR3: CASSSGQGDGTEAFF

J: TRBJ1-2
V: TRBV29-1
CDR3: CSAHTGFLNYGYTF

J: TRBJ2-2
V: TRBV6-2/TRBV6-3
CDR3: CASRLDGGLDTGELFF

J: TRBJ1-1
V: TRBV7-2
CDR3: CASSLAGASGAFF

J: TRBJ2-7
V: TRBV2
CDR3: CASLQGISSYEQYF

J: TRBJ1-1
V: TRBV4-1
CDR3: CASPIASRQGGLLNTEAFF

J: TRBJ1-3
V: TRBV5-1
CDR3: CASSSNRGSGNTIYF

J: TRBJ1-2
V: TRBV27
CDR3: CASSLTGGENYGYTF

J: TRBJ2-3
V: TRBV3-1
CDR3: CASSQTSGGLLSSDTQYF

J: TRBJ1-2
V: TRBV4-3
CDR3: CASSQVLIFISGAVYGYTF

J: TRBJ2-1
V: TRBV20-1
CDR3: CSAKLAIYNEQFF

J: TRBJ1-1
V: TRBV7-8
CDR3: CASSLGSGAEAFF

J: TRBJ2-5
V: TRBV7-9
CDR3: CASSATGDQETQYF

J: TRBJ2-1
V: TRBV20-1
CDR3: CSAKTSGEFQFF

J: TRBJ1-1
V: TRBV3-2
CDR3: CASSQDLGAGKNTEAFF

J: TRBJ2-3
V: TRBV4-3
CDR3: CASSQDGGRAGSDTQYF

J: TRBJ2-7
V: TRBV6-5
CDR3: CASSYSGLQDYEQYF